Listed below are T cell receptor beta chains from one sample, sequenced in a study of blood T cell repertoires in COVID-19. Generated by immunoSEQ multiplex PCR, the TCRdb table keeps only in-frame clones and is missing some. This table holds some 150,000 clones, over 75% found once. What was sequenced was peripheral blood. The origin of the receptors is a human donor in a cohort sampled during active COVID-19. Both conserved end residues are part of each CDR3. D genes are given only for firm matches. Some rows have no size entry. The others give once, few or many, or a class for an expanded clone.

V gene	D gene	J gene	clone size	CDR3 protein	CDR3 DNA
TRBV7-9	NA	TRBJ1-1	NA	CASSRTVGFTEAFF	TGTGCCAGCAGCCGGACAGTAGGCTTCACTGAAGCTTTCTTT
TRBV25-1	NA	TRBJ1-1	NA	CASRGSSTEAFF	TGTGCCAGCAGGGGCTCCAGCACTGAAGCTTTCTTT
TRBV6-5	NA	TRBJ1-2	NA	CASSPRGGNYGYTF	TGTGCCAGCAGTCCCCGGGGGGGGAACTATGGCTACACCTTC
TRBV6-2/TRBV6-3	NA	TRBJ2-3	NA	CASSSQGPLGTDTQYF	TGTGCCAGCAGTTCTCAGGGGCCCCTAGGCACAGATACGCAGTATTTT
TRBV7-9	NA	TRBJ2-2	NA	CASSPEGGELFF	TGTGCCAGCAGCCCCGAGGGCGGGGAGCTGTTTTTT
TRBV19	NA	TRBJ1-1	NA	CASSIDGGGGDTEAFF	TGTGCCAGTAGTATAGATGGAGGGGGGGGAGACACTGAAGCTTTCTTT
TRBV6-1	TRBD1	TRBJ2-1	NA	CASSENRGLDEQFF	TGTGCCAGCAGTGAAAACAGGGGCTTAGATGAGCAGTTCTTC
TRBV7-2	NA	TRBJ2-5	NA	CASSLPSMETQYF	TGTGCCAGCAGCTTACCTAGCATGGAGACCCAGTACTTC
TRBV7-3	TRBD1	TRBJ2-2	NA	CASSLRGQGDTGELFF	TGTGCCAGCAGCTTGAGGGGACAGGGAGACACCGGGGAGCTGTTTTTT
TRBV18	TRBD1	TRBJ2-7	NA	CASSPPVRGPSYEQYF	TGTGCCAGCTCACCACCGGTGAGGGGGCCCTCCTACGAGCAGTACTTC
TRBV21-1	NA	TRBJ1-2	NA	CASSPRTGGGGYTF	TGTGCCAGCAGCCCGCGGACAGGCGGTGGGGGCTACACCTTC
TRBV5-1	NA	TRBJ2-2	NA	CASSLGGPYTGELFF	TGCGCCAGCAGCTTGGGGGGGCCGTACACCGGGGAGCTGTTTTTT
TRBV19	TRBD2	TRBJ2-1	NA	CASSKGTSGPNEQFF	TGTGCCAGTAGTAAGGGGACTAGCGGACCAAATGAGCAGTTCTTC
TRBV6-5	NA	TRBJ1-1	NA	CASSYSQGDTEAFF	TGTGCCAGCAGTTACTCACAGGGAGACACTGAAGCTTTCTTT
TRBV5-1	NA	TRBJ1-1	NA	CASSSQGGMNTEAFF	TGCGCCAGCAGCTCTCAGGGCGGAATGAACACTGAAGCTTTCTTT
TRBV6-5	TRBD1	TRBJ1-3	NA	CASRGTGVGENTIYF	TGTGCCAGCAGAGGGACAGGGGTAGGGGAGAACACCATATATTTT
TRBV5-4	NA	TRBJ1-4	NA	CASSGGGEANEKLFF	TGTGCCAGCAGCGGCGGGGGGGAAGCTAATGAAAAACTGTTTTTT
TRBV6-4	TRBD2	TRBJ2-1	NA	CASSVTPSGSQQFF	TGTGCCAGCAGTGTGACCCCTAGCGGGTCACAGCAGTTCTTC
TRBV5-1	TRBD1	TRBJ1-2	few	CASSLGGQRLPINYGYTF	TGCGCCAGCAGCCTCGGGGGACAGCGCCTTCCCATTAACTATGGCTACACCTTC
TRBV7-2	NA	TRBJ1-1	NA	CASSTSSGTEAFF	TGTGCCAGCAGCACCTCGAGCGGCACTGAAGCTTTCTTT
TRBV9	NA	TRBJ2-3	few	CASSETPEGTQYF	TGTGCCAGCAGCGAGACCCCTGAGGGTACGCAGTATTTT
TRBV7-2	TRBD2	TRBJ2-1	few	CASSLGLGDNEQFF	TGTGCCAGCAGCCTAGGACTAGGAGACAATGAGCAGTTCTTC
TRBV5-1	TRBD2	TRBJ2-2	NA	CASSRTSGVDGELFF	TGCGCCAGCAGCCGGACTAGCGGGGTTGACGGGGAGCTGTTTTTT
TRBV19	NA	TRBJ1-1	once	CASSARQFDLNTEAFF	TGTGCCAGTAGTGCCCGACAGTTTGACCTGAACACTGAAGCTTTCTTT
TRBV7-2	NA	TRBJ2-1	NA	CASSLGGTGYNEQFF	TGTGCCAGCAGCTTAGGAGGAACAGGGTACAATGAGCAGTTCTTC
TRBV19	NA	TRBJ2-1	NA	CASSIGARERGLQFF	TGTGCCAGTAGTATAGGTGCGCGGGAACGGGGATTGCAGTTCTTC
TRBV27	TRBD1	TRBJ2-2	NA	CASSSTGFGGELFF	TGTGCCAGCAGCTCGACAGGGTTCGGCGGGGAGCTGTTTTTT
TRBV5-8	TRBD1	TRBJ1-4	NA	CASSQGTVLTEKLFF	TGTGCCAGCAGCCAAGGGACAGTACTTACTGAAAAACTGTTTTTT
TRBV5-5	NA	TRBJ1-3	once	CASTRSTGISGNTIYF	TGTGCCAGCACCAGATCGACAGGAATCTCTGGAAACACCATATATTTT
TRBV7-2	NA	TRBJ2-5	NA	CASSLEGSQETQYF	TGTGCCAGCAGCTTGGAGGGTTCCCAAGAGACCCAGTACTTC
TRBV30	NA	TRBJ2-3	NA	CAWSVLNTQYF	TGTGCCTGGAGTGTACTAAATACGCAGTATTTT
TRBV3-1/TRBV3-2	NA	TRBJ1-1	NA	CASSQTGKTEAFF	TGTGCCAGCAGCCAAACAGGGAAAACTGAAGCTTTCTTT
TRBV4-3	TRBD2	TRBJ2-1	NA	CASSPSSGGSYNEQFF	TGCGCCAGCAGCCCCAGTAGCGGGGGAAGCTACAATGAGCAGTTCTTC
TRBV4-3	TRBD1	TRBJ2-1	once	CASSQVIRDSGRFF	TGCGCCAGCAGCCAGGTTATCCGGGACAGCGGTCGGTTCTTC
TRBV4-1	TRBD1	TRBJ1-2	NA	CASSQVTGGRVGYTF	TGCGCCAGCAGCCAAGTCACAGGGGGCAGAGTCGGCTACACCTTC
TRBV10-3	NA	TRBJ2-3	NA	CATLGTRTDTQYF	TGTGCCACCCTTGGCACCCGCACAGATACGCAGTATTTT
TRBV18	NA	TRBJ1-2	NA	CASSPGTAGYGYTF	TGTGCCAGCTCACCCGGGACGGCGGGGTATGGCTACACCTTC
TRBV5-4	TRBD1	TRBJ2-3	NA	CASSRDRVGDTQYF	TGTGCCAGCAGCCGGGACAGGGTTGGAGATACGCAGTATTTT
TRBV10-3	NA	TRBJ2-3	NA	CAISESLGAGTDTQYF	TGTGCCATCAGTGAGTCACTGGGAGCAGGTACAGATACGCAGTATTTT
TRBV5-5	TRBD1	TRBJ1-2	few	CASSLTGQGGNYGYTF	TGTGCCAGCAGCTTAACGGGACAGGGAGGTAACTATGGCTACACCTTC
TRBV11-2	TRBD2	TRBJ2-3	once	CASSFGGAADTQYF	TGTGCCAGCAGCTTCGGGGGGGCCGCAGATACGCAGTATTTT
TRBV30	TRBD1	TRBJ1-5	NA	CAWTPTGGGQPQHF	TGTGCCTGGACCCCGACAGGGGGCGGTCAGCCCCAGCATTTT